This is a list of T cell receptor beta chains from one sample in a study of PD-L1 blockade in urothelial cancer. TCRdb's copy holds only in-frame clones and misses some; the assay was immunoSEQ multiplex PCR. In the table there are around 110,000 clones, 80% to 90% of which are singletons. Material: PBMCs, obtained around atezolizumab (anti-PD-L1) treatment. These receptors all come from a man between 60 and 75 years old with urothelial cancer. Both conserved end residues are part of each CDR3. Each record gives: clone size, V gene, J gene, D gene, CDR3 DNA, CDR3 protein. A D gene is named only where the DNA matches it firmly. A clone size is listed for some rows: how often the clone was seen (once, few, many), or a class if it is expanded.

NA,TRBV7-3,TRBJ2-3,TRBD2,TGTGCCAGCAGCTCCATTGGCGGGAGGGGCACAGATACGCAGTATTTT,CASSSIGGRGTDTQYF
few,TRBV18,TRBJ1-3,TRBD1,TGTGCCAGCTCACCAGGGACAGGTGGAAACACCATATATTTT,CASSPGTGGNTIYF
NA,TRBV6-5,TRBJ2-7,TRBD2,TGTGCCAGCATGGGGACTAGCGACGAGCAGTACTTC,CASMGTSDEQYF
once,TRBV14,TRBJ1-2,NA,TGTGCCAGCAGCCAAGGAGTACCCAACTATGGCTACACCTTC,CASSQGVPNYGYTF
NA,TRBV4-2,TRBJ1-4,TRBD1,TGTGCCAGCAGCCCGGGGACAGACGAAAATGAAAAACTGTTTTTT,CASSPGTDENEKLFF
few,TRBV6-1,TRBJ2-7,TRBD1,TGTGCCAGCAGTGTCACAGGGGGCCCTACCTTGGACGAGCAGTACTTC,CASSVTGGPTLDEQYF
once,TRBV7-2,TRBJ2-7,TRBD2,TGTGCCAGCAGCCCCCGGGGGGGCCTCTACGAGCAGTACTTC,CASSPRGGLYEQYF
few,TRBV5-1,TRBJ1-1,NA,TGCGCCAGCAGCAACGGAGGACGGATTATGAACACTGAAGCTTTCTTT,CASSNGGRIMNTEAFF
NA,TRBV28,TRBJ1-2,TRBD1,TGTGCCAGCAGTTTAGAGAGGGGGCAAAATGGCTACACCTTC,CASSLERGQNGYTF
NA,TRBV11-3,TRBJ2-7,NA,TGTGCCAGCAGCCTAAACAGCTACGAGCAGTACTTC,CASSLNSYEQYF
NA,TRBV2,TRBJ1-5,TRBD1,TGTGCCAGCAGGGGGACAGGGGGTCAGCCCCAGCATTTT,CASRGTGGQPQHF
once,TRBV7-2,TRBJ2-7,NA,TGTGCCAGCAGCGAAGGGACACGGCCGTACTACGAGCAGTACTTC,CASSEGTRPYYEQYF
NA,TRBV5-1,TRBJ2-7,TRBD2,TGCGCCAGCAGCTTAAGCGGGGGGTTAAACGAGCAGTACTTC,CASSLSGGLNEQYF
NA,TRBV18,TRBJ1-5,TRBD1,TGTGCCAGCTCACCAAAGGGACAGGCGATCAATCAGCCCCAGCATTTT,CASSPKGQAINQPQHF
NA,TRBV20-1,TRBJ2-5,TRBD2,TGCAGTCCTTCGGGGGGAGAGACCCAGTACTTC,CSPSGGETQYF
once,TRBV6-4,TRBJ2-3,NA,TGTGCCAGCAGTGACCCCTCCGACGGCAGGGTAAGCACAGATACGCAGTATTTT,CASSDPSDGRVSTDTQYF
few,TRBV2,TRBJ1-5,NA,TGTGCCAGCAGTGACAGGGGAGGGACTCAGCCCCAGCATTTT,CASSDRGGTQPQHF
once,TRBV6-5,TRBJ1-2,TRBD1,TGTGCCAGCAGTACCGGACAGGGGGCTGGCTACACCTTC,CASSTGQGAGYTF
NA,TRBV7-9,TRBJ2-1,TRBD1,TGTGCCAGCAGCCCAAAGGCACCGGGACAGTACAATGAGCAGTTCTTC,CASSPKAPGQYNEQFF
NA,TRBV30,TRBJ2-7,NA,TGTGCCTCCCATCAGGGATCCTACGAGCAGTACTTC,CASHQGSYEQYF
NA,TRBV27,TRBJ2-1,TRBD2,TGTGCCAGCAGTTTATGGACTAGCGGGAGCCGCTCCTACAATGAGCAGTTCTTC,CASSLWTSGSRSYNEQFF
NA,TRBV5-1,TRBJ2-3,TRBD1,TGCGCCAGCAGCTTGGCGGGACAGGGCTCCACAGATACGCAGTATTTT,CASSLAGQGSTDTQYF
few,TRBV5-8,TRBJ2-1,NA,TGTGCCAGCAGCTTGGGTTCAGGGTGGGACAATGAGCAGTTCTTC,CASSLGSGWDNEQFF
NA,TRBV7-2,TRBJ2-1,TRBD2,TGTGCCAGCAGCGGGCCGAGACTAGCGGGGAATCTTACCTACAATGAGCAGTTCTTC,CASSGPRLAGNLTYNEQFF
NA,TRBV6-5,TRBJ2-1,NA,TGTGCCAGCAGTTCCCTTATAACGCGCGATGAGCAGTTCTTC,CASSSLITRDEQFF
once,TRBV19,TRBJ1-2,NA,TGTGCCAGTAAGTACGAGGATGGCTACACCTTC,CASKYEDGYTF
once,TRBV9,TRBJ2-1,NA,TGTGCCAGCAGCGAGAGGGGGTGGGGGGGAGACAATGAGCAGTTCTTC,CASSERGWGGDNEQFF
NA,TRBV29-1,TRBJ1-2,TRBD1,TGCAGCGTTGACAGGGGGCAATTTGGCTACACCTTC,CSVDRGQFGYTF
NA,TRBV28,TRBJ2-1,TRBD2,TGTGCCAGCAGTTCAGCGGGGTTATACAATGAGCAGTTCTTC,CASSSAGLYNEQFF
NA,TRBV7-8,TRBJ2-5,TRBD1,TGTGCCAGCAGCTCGCACAGGGGTCCGGAGACCCAGTACTTC,CASSSHRGPETQYF
NA,TRBV9,TRBJ1-1,NA,TGTGCCAGCAGCGTAGGACAGGTCCTTTCGGGTGAAGCTTTCTTT,CASSVGQVLSGEAFF
once,TRBV2,TRBJ2-7,TRBD1,TGTGCCAGCACCGAAACCGGGACAGGTTCCTACGAGCAGTACTTC,CASTETGTGSYEQYF
NA,TRBV6-5,TRBJ1-2,TRBD1,TGTGCCAGCAGTTCGACAGGGGTAGGAGGCTACACCTTC,CASSSTGVGGYTF
NA,TRBV6-5,TRBJ1-1,TRBD1,TGTGCCAGCAGCCCCCGAACAGGGGCTGGCACTGAAGCTTTCTTT,CASSPRTGAGTEAFF
NA,TRBV19,TRBJ1-5,TRBD1,TGTGCCAGTAGTACCCTACAGGGGCAGCCCCAGCATTTT,CASSTLQGQPQHF
NA,TRBV7-8,TRBJ2-3,NA,TGTGCCAGCAGCTGGAAGGGGCTGGCAGATACGCAGTATTTT,CASSWKGLADTQYF
NA,TRBV5-1,TRBJ2-2,NA,TGCGCCAGCAGCTTTGGGGGGTTTGACGGGGAGCTGTTTTTT,CASSFGGFDGELFF
NA,TRBV7-2,TRBJ1-5,NA,TGTGCCAGCAGCTCTAATCCGACAGGATTCTATCAGCCCCAGCATTTT,CASSSNPTGFYQPQHF
NA,TRBV29-1,TRBJ2-7,TRBD2,TGCAGCGCCGGACTAGTATTAAACTCCTACGAGCAGTACTTC,CSAGLVLNSYEQYF
NA,TRBV28,TRBJ2-3,NA,TGTGCCAGCAGTTTGGGTAGCGCAAACACAGATACGCAGTATTTT,CASSLGSANTDTQYF
NA,TRBV5-1,TRBJ1-6,TRBD1,TGCGCCAGCAGCCCAGGACAGGGGGCGACAAATTCACCCCTCCACTTT,CASSPGQGATNSPLHF
NA,TRBV2,TRBJ1-1,NA,TGTGCCAGCAGCCAACAATGGAGCACTGAAGCTTTCTTT,CASSQQWSTEAFF
NA,TRBV7-8,TRBJ1-5,NA,TGTGCCAGCAGCTTATATACGGGGGGGAGCAATCAGCCCCAGCATTTT,CASSLYTGGSNQPQHF
NA,TRBV19,TRBJ1-5,NA,TGTGCCAGTAGTACACAGGAGAATCAGCCCCAGCATTTT,CASSTQENQPQHF
once,TRBV19,TRBJ2-6,NA,TGTGCCAGTAGGGGGAGGTCTGCTGGGGCCAACGTCCTGACTTTC,CASRGRSAGANVLTF
once,TRBV28,TRBJ1-2,TRBD1,TGTGCCAGCAGTTTGGACCCCAGGGGGTATGGCTACACCTTC,CASSLDPRGYGYTF
NA,TRBV6-1,TRBJ1-2,NA,TGTGCCAGCAGTGAAGTACAGGGCTTGCATAACTATGGCTACACCTTC,CASSEVQGLHNYGYTF
NA,TRBV5-1,TRBJ2-3,TRBD1,TGCGCCAGCAGCCCGGACAGGGTCTCAGATACGCAGTATTTT,CASSPDRVSDTQYF
NA,TRBV6-1,TRBJ1-5,NA,TGTGCCAGCACCCGGGGGACCGACAGCAATCAGCCCCAGCATTTT,CASTRGTDSNQPQHF
NA,TRBV18,TRBJ1-1,NA,TGTGCCAGCCGGGGGGGGGCGGACACTGAAGCTTTCTTT,CASRGGADTEAFF
once,TRBV25-1,TRBJ2-5,TRBD2,TGTGCCAGCAGTGACCCGGGACTAGGTGGGGGGACCCAGTACTTC,CASSDPGLGGGTQYF
NA,TRBV28,TRBJ2-7,NA,TGTGCCAGCAGTTTCCCCACAGCTAACTACGAGCAGTACTTC,CASSFPTANYEQYF
NA,TRBV15,TRBJ1-2,NA,TGTGCCACCAGCAGTGGGGGCTTTCTAGGCTACACCTTC,CATSSGGFLGYTF
NA,TRBV7-9,TRBJ2-3,TRBD2,TGTGCCAGCAGCTTAGGATTCCGGGAGGGTTTCGGAGATACGCAGTATTTT,CASSLGFREGFGDTQYF
few,TRBV9,TRBJ1-3,NA,TGTGCCAGCAGCGGCGGGACCCTCGGCGTAAACACCATATATTTT,CASSGGTLGVNTIYF
NA,TRBV11-2,TRBJ2-7,TRBD1,TGTGCCAGCAGTTTGGGCACAGGGGCCTACGAGCAGTACTTC,CASSLGTGAYEQYF
NA,TRBV6-1,TRBJ1-1,NA,TGTGCCAGCATCCTGGGGGGGGGTACTGAAGCTTTCTTT,CASILGGGTEAFF
NA,TRBV30,TRBJ2-7,TRBD2,TGTGCCTTAAGTAGGGACTATCCCTACGAGCAGTACTTC,CALSRDYPYEQYF
NA,TRBV13,TRBJ1-1,NA,TGTGCCAGCAGCTTGGGCCATTTGAACACTGAAGCTTTCTTT,CASSLGHLNTEAFF